These T cell receptor beta chains were read from a single sample in a study of control samples from healthy donors and cancer patients. Measured with immunoSEQ multiplex PCR; TCRdb has only the in-frame clones, and not every one. The table has about 140,000 clones, about nine tenths seen once. Sequenced input: blood. These receptors were taken from a man aged 25 to 40 in good health. CDR3s include the opening cysteine and the closing phenylalanine or tryptophan. Each record gives: J gene, D gene, V gene, clone size, CDR3 DNA, CDR3 protein. The D gene is left open where the match is weak. Clone size is shown for a subset of rows, as once, few, many or a class of expanded clone.

j_call: TRBJ2-3; d_call: .; v_call: TRBV19; clone_size: .; cdr3_nt: TGTGCCAGTAGTACTCCGGTAGGGGGCACAGATACGCAGTATTTT; cdr3_aa: CASSTPVGGTDTQYF
j_call: TRBJ2-7; d_call: .; v_call: TRBV10-2; clone_size: .; cdr3_nt: TGCGCCAGCAGTGAGTCTAGGAACGAGCAGTACTTC; cdr3_aa: CASSESRNEQYF
j_call: TRBJ1-6; d_call: .; v_call: TRBV14; clone_size: .; cdr3_nt: TGTGCCAGCAGCCAAGAGACATGGACCTCCTATAATTCACCCCTCCACTTT; cdr3_aa: CASSQETWTSYNSPLHF
j_call: TRBJ2-7; d_call: TRBD1; v_call: TRBV6-2/TRBV6-3; clone_size: once; cdr3_nt: TGTGCCAGCAGTTACGCCTCGACAGGGGCCTACGAGCAGTACTTC; cdr3_aa: CASSYASTGAYEQYF
j_call: TRBJ2-3; d_call: TRBD1; v_call: TRBV5-6; clone_size: few; cdr3_nt: TGTGCCAGCAGCTTGAGCAGGGGGACAGATACGCAGTATTTT; cdr3_aa: CASSLSRGTDTQYF
j_call: TRBJ1-2; d_call: .; v_call: TRBV12-3/TRBV12-4; clone_size: few; cdr3_nt: TGTGCCAGCAGGACGACAGGTTATGGCTACACCTTC; cdr3_aa: CASRTTGYGYTF
j_call: TRBJ2-1; d_call: TRBD1; v_call: TRBV27; clone_size: .; cdr3_nt: TGTGCCAGCAGAAAAAATCTCGGGCAGGGGGCGCTTAATGAGCAGTTCTTC; cdr3_aa: CASRKNLGQGALNEQFF
j_call: TRBJ2-7; d_call: .; v_call: TRBV29-1; clone_size: .; cdr3_nt: TGCAGCGTTGGTGGTTACGAGCAGTACTTC; cdr3_aa: CSVGGYEQYF
j_call: TRBJ2-7; d_call: .; v_call: TRBV4-1; clone_size: medium-sized; cdr3_nt: TGCGCCAGCAGCCAAGAAGGATCCTACGAGCAGTACTTC; cdr3_aa: CASSQEGSYEQYF
j_call: TRBJ2-7; d_call: TRBD2; v_call: TRBV6-2/TRBV6-3; clone_size: once; cdr3_nt: TGTGCCAGCAGTTACACACTAGCGGGAGCCGAGCAGTACTTC; cdr3_aa: CASSYTLAGAEQYF
j_call: TRBJ2-6; d_call: .; v_call: TRBV4-1; clone_size: .; cdr3_nt: TGCGCCAGCAGCCTTCGGACCTCTGGGGCCAACGTCCTGACTTTC; cdr3_aa: CASSLRTSGANVLTF
j_call: TRBJ2-7; d_call: TRBD1; v_call: TRBV13; clone_size: .; cdr3_nt: TGTGCCAGCAGCTCCCCGGGACAGGGGTACGAGCAGTACTTC; cdr3_aa: CASSSPGQGYEQYF
j_call: TRBJ2-2; d_call: TRBD2; v_call: TRBV7-3; clone_size: .; cdr3_nt: TGTGCCAGCAGCCCAGGACTAGCTCGGCCCGGGGAGCTGTTTTTT; cdr3_aa: CASSPGLARPGELFF
j_call: TRBJ2-7; d_call: .; v_call: TRBV4-3; clone_size: .; cdr3_nt: TGCGCCAGCAGCCAGGCAAGTGAGGAGAATCCCTCTAGGGAGCAGTACTTC; cdr3_aa: CASSQASEENPSREQYF
j_call: TRBJ2-7; d_call: .; v_call: TRBV9; clone_size: .; cdr3_nt: TGTGCCAGCAGCCCTCCCCAGGCACCGTACGAGCAGTACTTC; cdr3_aa: CASSPPQAPYEQYF
j_call: TRBJ2-7; d_call: TRBD1; v_call: TRBV4-3; clone_size: .; cdr3_nt: TGCGCCAGCAGCCAAGGCGGACAGGGGACCCCCTACGAGCAGTACTTC; cdr3_aa: CASSQGGQGTPYEQYF
j_call: TRBJ1-1; d_call: .; v_call: TRBV3-1/TRBV3-2; clone_size: .; cdr3_nt: TGTGCCAGCAGCCAACCATTGGCTTCAGCTGAAGCTTTCTTT; cdr3_aa: CASSQPLASAEAFF
j_call: TRBJ1-1; d_call: .; v_call: TRBV6-6; clone_size: .; cdr3_nt: TGTGCCAGCAGTTACCCCACCGGAGGGTCCGCTTTCTTT; cdr3_aa: CASSYPTGGSAFF
j_call: TRBJ1-6; d_call: .; v_call: TRBV5-1; clone_size: once; cdr3_nt: TGCGCCAGCAGCCCCGAACAAAGACCCCTCCACTTT; cdr3_aa: CASSPEQRPLHF
j_call: TRBJ2-7; d_call: .; v_call: TRBV7-9; clone_size: .; cdr3_nt: TGTGCCAGCAGCGCACAGGTAGATTACGAGCAGTACTTC; cdr3_aa: CASSAQVDYEQYF
j_call: TRBJ2-7; d_call: .; v_call: TRBV29-1; clone_size: .; cdr3_nt: TGCAGCGTTGAGGTCAGAACCTACGAGCAGTACTTC; cdr3_aa: CSVEVRTYEQYF
j_call: TRBJ2-3; d_call: .; v_call: TRBV7-9; clone_size: .; cdr3_nt: TGTGCCAGCTCCCATGACCCCCCGGGGACAGATACGCAGTATTTT; cdr3_aa: CASSHDPPGTDTQYF
j_call: TRBJ2-3; d_call: .; v_call: TRBV11-3; clone_size: once; cdr3_nt: TGTGCCAGCAGCTTAAGGGGCTCGACAGATACGCAGTATTTT; cdr3_aa: CASSLRGSTDTQYF
j_call: TRBJ1-3; d_call: TRBD1; v_call: TRBV19; clone_size: .; cdr3_nt: TGTGCCACCAAAACTGAGGGGCAGGGGGCCTATATCTCTGGAAACACCATATATTTT; cdr3_aa: CATKTEGQGAYISGNTIYF
j_call: TRBJ2-3; d_call: .; v_call: TRBV6-5; clone_size: few; cdr3_nt: TGTGCCAGCAGTTACTTCAGGGGGGCGGATACGCAGTATTTT; cdr3_aa: CASSYFRGADTQYF
j_call: TRBJ1-2; d_call: TRBD1; v_call: TRBV5-4; clone_size: .; cdr3_nt: TGTGCCAGCAGCCTCCCCAGGGGGAACTATGGCTACACCTTC; cdr3_aa: CASSLPRGNYGYTF
j_call: TRBJ1-1; d_call: TRBD1; v_call: TRBV5-1; clone_size: .; cdr3_nt: TGCGCCAGCAGCTTGATGATGGGTGGGACAGTGAACACTGAAGCTTTCTTT; cdr3_aa: CASSLMMGGTVNTEAFF
j_call: TRBJ2-2; d_call: TRBD1; v_call: TRBV24-1; clone_size: .; cdr3_nt: TGTGCCACCAGTGATTTCGGGCAGGGGGCCGGGGAGCTGTTTTTT; cdr3_aa: CATSDFGQGAGELFF
j_call: TRBJ1-1; d_call: .; v_call: TRBV27; clone_size: .; cdr3_nt: TGTGCCAGCACGCCAGGTGCCGGGTCCCTGCACCATCAAGCTTTCTTT; cdr3_aa: CASTPGAGSLHHQAFF
j_call: TRBJ2-7; d_call: .; v_call: TRBV12-3/TRBV12-4; clone_size: .; cdr3_nt: TGTGCCAGCAGTGGTAGAGACTACGAGCAGTACTTC; cdr3_aa: CASSGRDYEQYF
j_call: TRBJ2-1; d_call: TRBD2; v_call: TRBV12-5; clone_size: .; cdr3_nt: TGTGCTAGTGGTTTGGTACATCTTCCATCAACTAGCGGGGACCCCAATGAGCAGTTCTTC; cdr3_aa: CASGLVHLPSTSGDPNEQFF
j_call: TRBJ1-4; d_call: TRBD1; v_call: TRBV18; clone_size: .; cdr3_nt: TGTGCCAGCTCACCACCGGCAGGGGGGCGTGAAAAACTGTTTTTT; cdr3_aa: CASSPPAGGREKLFF
j_call: TRBJ2-3; d_call: .; v_call: TRBV23-1; clone_size: .; cdr3_nt: TGCGCCAGCAGTCAACTCCTGAGACTCAACCGGACGGGTGAGGGCACAGATACGCAGTATTTT; cdr3_aa: CASSQLLRLNRTGEGTDTQYF
j_call: TRBJ2-7; d_call: .; v_call: TRBV11-3; clone_size: .; cdr3_nt: TGTGCCAGCAGCCCGAATTCCTACGAGCAGTACTTC; cdr3_aa: CASSPNSYEQYF
j_call: TRBJ1-4; d_call: .; v_call: TRBV6-5; clone_size: .; cdr3_nt: TGTGCCAGCACCCCCGACCCGTCAGCAAATGAAAAACTGTTTTTT; cdr3_aa: CASTPDPSANEKLFF
j_call: TRBJ1-2; d_call: .; v_call: TRBV7-2; clone_size: .; cdr3_nt: TGTGCCAGCAGCTTTAGGGGCGCCGAGAACGGCTACACCTTC; cdr3_aa: CASSFRGAENGYTF
j_call: TRBJ2-1; d_call: .; v_call: TRBV11-1; clone_size: .; cdr3_nt: TGTGCCAGCATCCCACCCATGGGCAATGAGCAGTTCTTC; cdr3_aa: CASIPPMGNEQFF
j_call: TRBJ2-5; d_call: .; v_call: TRBV11-3; clone_size: .; cdr3_nt: TGTGCCAGCCGTCCGGGGGACCAAGAGACCCAGTACTTC; cdr3_aa: CASRPGDQETQYF
j_call: TRBJ1-3; d_call: .; v_call: TRBV3-1/TRBV3-2; clone_size: .; cdr3_nt: TGTGCCAGCAGCCAGGGGGGTGTAGGAAACACCATATATTTT; cdr3_aa: CASSQGGVGNTIYF
j_call: TRBJ1-5; d_call: .; v_call: TRBV6-2/TRBV6-3; clone_size: .; cdr3_nt: TGTGCCAGCAGTTCGCACGGCCTAACTAATCAGCCCCAGCATTTT; cdr3_aa: CASSSHGLTNQPQHF
j_call: TRBJ2-5; d_call: TRBD2; v_call: TRBV5-3; clone_size: .; cdr3_nt: TGTGCCAGAAGGGTATCCGGGACTAGCGGGAGTAGCACCCAAGAGACCCAGTACTTC; cdr3_aa: CARRVSGTSGSSTQETQYF
j_call: TRBJ1-1; d_call: .; v_call: TRBV5-1; clone_size: .; cdr3_nt: TGCGCCAGCAAGATAAGGGACACTGAAGCTTTCTTT; cdr3_aa: CASKIRDTEAFF
j_call: TRBJ2-7; d_call: .; v_call: TRBV23-1; clone_size: .; cdr3_nt: TGCGCCAGCAGTCAATCGATACGCGAACAGGACTCCTACGAGCAGTACTTC; cdr3_aa: CASSQSIREQDSYEQYF